This T cell receptor beta chain was retrieved from a study of early stage breast cancer tumors. Across the study: Most invasive tumors, about 70% of the 16, were ER+/PR+/HER2-.

This clone was counted once. Antigen specificity is unknown. The CDR3 runs 14 residues. Germline V gives CDR1 SQVTM, CDR2 ANQGSEA. Trimming took 6 bases from V and 5 from J; bases not matched to a gene: 7. Study outcomes and limitations: Enriched TCRB sequences shared across patients were mostly commonly generated sequences.

The data were produced by immunoSEQ multiplex PCR, yet TCRdb's version contains in-frame clones alone and is incomplete. Altogether 39,000 or so clones are present, over 60% being singletons, with the ten largest covering around 6.7%. This chain uses TRBV29-1 with TRBJ1-4, with TRBD1 matching over 9 bases. Sequencing input: blood. The TCR comes from a person aged 45 to 59 with breast cancer. DNA of the CDR3: TGCAGCGTGGCCGGGGGGACAGGGAATGAAAAACTGTTTTTT. Translated: CSVAGGTGNEKLFF. The full variable domain, rest sourced from reference TRBV29-1 and TRBJ1-4, is SAVISQKPSRDICQRGTSLTIQCQVDSQVTMMFWYRQQPGQSLTLIATANQGSEATYESGFVIDKFPISRPNLTFSTLTVSNMSPEDSSIYLCSVAGGTGNEKLFFGSGTQLSVL.